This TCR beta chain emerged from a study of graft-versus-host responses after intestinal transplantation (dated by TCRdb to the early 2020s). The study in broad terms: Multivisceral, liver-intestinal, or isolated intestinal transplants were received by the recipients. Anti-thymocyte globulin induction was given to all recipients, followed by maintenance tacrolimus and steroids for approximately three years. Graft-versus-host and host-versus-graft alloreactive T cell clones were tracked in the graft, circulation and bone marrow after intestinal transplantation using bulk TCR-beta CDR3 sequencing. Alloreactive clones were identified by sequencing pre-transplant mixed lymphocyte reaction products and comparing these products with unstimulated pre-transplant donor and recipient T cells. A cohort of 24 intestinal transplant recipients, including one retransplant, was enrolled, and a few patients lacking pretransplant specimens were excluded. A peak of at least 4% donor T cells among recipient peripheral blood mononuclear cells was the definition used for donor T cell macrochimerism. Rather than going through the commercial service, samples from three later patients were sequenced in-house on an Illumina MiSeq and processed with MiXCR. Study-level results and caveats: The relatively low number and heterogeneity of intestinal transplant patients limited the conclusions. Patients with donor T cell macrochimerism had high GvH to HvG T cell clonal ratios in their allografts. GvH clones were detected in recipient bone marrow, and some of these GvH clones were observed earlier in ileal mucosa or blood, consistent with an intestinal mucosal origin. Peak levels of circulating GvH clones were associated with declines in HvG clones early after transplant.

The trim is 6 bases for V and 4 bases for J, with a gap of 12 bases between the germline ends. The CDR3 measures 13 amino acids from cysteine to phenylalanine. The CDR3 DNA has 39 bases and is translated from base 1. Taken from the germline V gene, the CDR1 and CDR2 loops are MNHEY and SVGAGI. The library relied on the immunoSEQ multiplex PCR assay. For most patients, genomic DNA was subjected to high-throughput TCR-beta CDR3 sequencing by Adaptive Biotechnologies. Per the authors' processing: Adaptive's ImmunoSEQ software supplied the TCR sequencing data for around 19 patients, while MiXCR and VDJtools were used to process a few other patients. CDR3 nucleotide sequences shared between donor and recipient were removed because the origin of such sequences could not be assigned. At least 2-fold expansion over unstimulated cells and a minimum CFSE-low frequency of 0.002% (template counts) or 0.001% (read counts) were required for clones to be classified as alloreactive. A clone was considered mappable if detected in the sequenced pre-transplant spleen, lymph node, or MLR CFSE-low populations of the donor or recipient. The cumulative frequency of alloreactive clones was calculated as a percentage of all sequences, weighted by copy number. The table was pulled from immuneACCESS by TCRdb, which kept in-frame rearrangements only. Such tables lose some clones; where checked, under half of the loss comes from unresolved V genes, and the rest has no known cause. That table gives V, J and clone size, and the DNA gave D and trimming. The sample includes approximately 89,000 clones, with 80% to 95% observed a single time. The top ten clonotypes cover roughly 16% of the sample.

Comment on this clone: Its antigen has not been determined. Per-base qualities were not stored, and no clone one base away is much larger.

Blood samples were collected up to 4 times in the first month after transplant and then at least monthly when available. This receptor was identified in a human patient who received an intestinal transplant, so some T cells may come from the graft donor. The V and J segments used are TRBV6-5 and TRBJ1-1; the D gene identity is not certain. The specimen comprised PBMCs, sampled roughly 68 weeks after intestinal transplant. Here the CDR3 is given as CASRLMDSTEAFF. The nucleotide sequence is TGTGCCAGCAGACTCATGGATAGCACTGAAGCTTTCTTT.